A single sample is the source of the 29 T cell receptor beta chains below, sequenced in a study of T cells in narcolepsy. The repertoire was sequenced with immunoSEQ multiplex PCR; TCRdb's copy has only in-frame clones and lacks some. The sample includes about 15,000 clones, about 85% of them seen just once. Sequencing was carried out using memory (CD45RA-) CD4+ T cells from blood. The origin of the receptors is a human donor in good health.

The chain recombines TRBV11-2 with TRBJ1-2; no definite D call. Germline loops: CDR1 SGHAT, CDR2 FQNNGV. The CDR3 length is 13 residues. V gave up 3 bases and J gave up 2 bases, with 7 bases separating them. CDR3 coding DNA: TGTGCCAGCAGCTTGCTGCAGAACTATGGCTACACCTTC. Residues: CASSLLQNYGYTF.

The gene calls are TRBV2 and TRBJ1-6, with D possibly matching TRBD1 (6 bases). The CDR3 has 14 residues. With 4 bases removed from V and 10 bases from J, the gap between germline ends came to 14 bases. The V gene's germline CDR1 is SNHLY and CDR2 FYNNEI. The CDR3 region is CASSVGGMGSPLHF. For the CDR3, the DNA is TGTGCCAGCAGTGTAGGGGGAATGGGATCACCCCTCCACTTT.

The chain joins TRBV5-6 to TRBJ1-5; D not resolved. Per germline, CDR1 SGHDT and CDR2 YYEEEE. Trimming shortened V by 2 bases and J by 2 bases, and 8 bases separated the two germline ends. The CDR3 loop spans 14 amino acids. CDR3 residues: CASSLRGGNQPQHF. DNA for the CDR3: TGTGCCAGCAGCTTACGGGGTGGCAATCAGCCCCAGCATTTT.

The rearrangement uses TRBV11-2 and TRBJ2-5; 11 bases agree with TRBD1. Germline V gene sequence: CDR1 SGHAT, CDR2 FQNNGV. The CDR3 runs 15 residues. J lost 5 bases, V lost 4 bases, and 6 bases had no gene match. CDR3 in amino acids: CASSSRTGGEETQYF. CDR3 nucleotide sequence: TGTGCCAGCAGCTCCCGGACAGGGGGCGAGGAGACCCAGTACTTC.

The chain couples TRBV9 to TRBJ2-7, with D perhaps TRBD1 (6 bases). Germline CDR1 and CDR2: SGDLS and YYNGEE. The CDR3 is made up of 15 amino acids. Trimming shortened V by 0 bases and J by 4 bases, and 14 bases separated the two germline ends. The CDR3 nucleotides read TGTGCCAGCAGCGTAGCTGCCGGGACACAGTACGAGCAGTACTTC. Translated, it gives CASSVAAGTQYEQYF.

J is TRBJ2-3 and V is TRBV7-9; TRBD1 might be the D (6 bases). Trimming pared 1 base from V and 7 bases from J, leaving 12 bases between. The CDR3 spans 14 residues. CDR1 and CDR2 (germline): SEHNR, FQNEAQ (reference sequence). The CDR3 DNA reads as TGTGCCAGCAGCTTAGACAGGGTCATACATACGCAGTATTTT. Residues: CASSLDRVIHTQYF.

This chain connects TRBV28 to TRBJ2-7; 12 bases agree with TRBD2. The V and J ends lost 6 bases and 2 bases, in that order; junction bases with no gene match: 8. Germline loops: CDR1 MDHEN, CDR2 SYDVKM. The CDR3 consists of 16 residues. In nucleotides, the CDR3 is TGTGCCAGCAGACTCTCCCTAGCGGGAGGGACCTACGAGCAGTACTTC. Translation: CASRLSLAGGTYEQYF.

The CDR3 sequence is CASTGTGGRDGYTF. Here the CDR3 DNA reads TGTGCCAGCACCGGGACAGGGGGCCGGGATGGCTACACCTTC. The chain couples TRBV6-1 to TRBJ1-2, with TRBD1 matching 12 bases. J lost 6 bases, V lost 7 bases, and 6 bases had no gene match. The CDR3 covers 14 residues. Per the germline V gene, CDR1 is MNHNS and CDR2 is SASEGT.

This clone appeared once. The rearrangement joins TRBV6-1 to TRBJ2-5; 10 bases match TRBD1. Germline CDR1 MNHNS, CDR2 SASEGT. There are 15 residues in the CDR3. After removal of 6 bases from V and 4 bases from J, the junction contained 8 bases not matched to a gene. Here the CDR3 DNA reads TGTGCCAGCAGCCGACAGGGGGCGGCGGGAGAGACCCAGTACTTC. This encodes CASSRQGAAGETQYF.

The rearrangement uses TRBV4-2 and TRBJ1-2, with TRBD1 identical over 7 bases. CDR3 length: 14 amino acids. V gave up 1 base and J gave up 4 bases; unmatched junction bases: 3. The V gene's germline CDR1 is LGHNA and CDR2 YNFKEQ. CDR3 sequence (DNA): TGTGCCAGCAGCCAAGGGGGACAGACCTATGGCTACACCTTC. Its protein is CASSQGGQTYGYTF.

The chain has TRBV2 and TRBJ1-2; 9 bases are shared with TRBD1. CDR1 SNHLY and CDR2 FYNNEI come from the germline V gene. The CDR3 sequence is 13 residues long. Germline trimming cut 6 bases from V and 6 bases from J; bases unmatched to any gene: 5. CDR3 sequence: CASRARDRDGYTF. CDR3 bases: TGTGCCAGCAGGGCTCGGGACAGGGATGGCTACACCTTC.

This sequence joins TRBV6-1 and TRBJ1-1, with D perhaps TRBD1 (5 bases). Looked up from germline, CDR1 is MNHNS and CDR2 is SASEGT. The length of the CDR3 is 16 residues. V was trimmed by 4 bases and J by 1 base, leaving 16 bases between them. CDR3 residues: CASSVKGVVGNTEAFF. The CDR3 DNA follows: TGTGCCAGCAGTGTGAAAGGGGTGGTCGGGAACACTGAAGCTTTCTTT.

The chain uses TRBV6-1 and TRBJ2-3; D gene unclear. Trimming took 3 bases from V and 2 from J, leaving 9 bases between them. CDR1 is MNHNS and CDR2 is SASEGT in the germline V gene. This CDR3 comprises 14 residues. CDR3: CASSDRPNTDTQYF. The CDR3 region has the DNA TGTGCCAGCAGTGATCGGCCCAACACAGATACGCAGTATTTT.

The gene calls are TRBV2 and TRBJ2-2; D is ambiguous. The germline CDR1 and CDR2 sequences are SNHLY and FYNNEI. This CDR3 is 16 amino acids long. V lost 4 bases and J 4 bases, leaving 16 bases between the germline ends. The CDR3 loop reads CASSGRVGISTGELFF. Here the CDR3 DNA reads TGTGCCAGCAGTGGAAGGGTAGGGATCTCCACCGGGGAGCTGTTTTTT.

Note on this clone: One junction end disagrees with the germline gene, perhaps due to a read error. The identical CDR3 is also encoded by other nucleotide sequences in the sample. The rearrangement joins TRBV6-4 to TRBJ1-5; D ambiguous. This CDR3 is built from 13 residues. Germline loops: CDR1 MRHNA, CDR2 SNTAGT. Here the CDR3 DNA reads TGCGCCAGCAGTGAGGGAGGGCGGCAGCCCCAGCATTTT. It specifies CASSEGGRQPQHF.

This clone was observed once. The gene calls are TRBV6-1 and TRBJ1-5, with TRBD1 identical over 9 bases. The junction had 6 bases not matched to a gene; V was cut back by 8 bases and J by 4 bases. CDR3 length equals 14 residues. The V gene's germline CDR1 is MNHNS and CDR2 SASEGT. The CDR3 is CASAGQGWNQPQHF. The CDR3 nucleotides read TGTGCCAGCGCGGGACAGGGATGGAATCAGCCCCAGCATTTT.

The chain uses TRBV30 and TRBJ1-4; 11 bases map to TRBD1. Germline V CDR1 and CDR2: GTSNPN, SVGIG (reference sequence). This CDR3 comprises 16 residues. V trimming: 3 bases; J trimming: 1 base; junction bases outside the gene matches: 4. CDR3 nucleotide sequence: TGTGCCTGGAGAGCGGGACAGGGGGTAACTAATGAAAAACTGTTTTTT. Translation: CAWRAGQGVTNEKLFF. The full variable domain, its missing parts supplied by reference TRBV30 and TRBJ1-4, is SQTIHQWPATLVQPVGSPLSLECTVEGTSNPNLYWYRQAAGRGLQLLFYSVGIGQISSEVPQNLSASRPQDRQFILSSKKLLLSDSGFYLCAWRAGQGVTNEKLFFGSGTQLSVL.

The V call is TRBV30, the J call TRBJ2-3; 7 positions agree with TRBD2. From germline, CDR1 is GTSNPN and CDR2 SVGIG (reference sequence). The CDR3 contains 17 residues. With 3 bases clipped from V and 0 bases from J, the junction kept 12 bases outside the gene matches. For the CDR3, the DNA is TGTGCCTGGAGAGGAGGGAGACTAGCCCTTAGCACAGATACGCAGTATTTT. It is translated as CAWRGGRLALSTDTQYF.

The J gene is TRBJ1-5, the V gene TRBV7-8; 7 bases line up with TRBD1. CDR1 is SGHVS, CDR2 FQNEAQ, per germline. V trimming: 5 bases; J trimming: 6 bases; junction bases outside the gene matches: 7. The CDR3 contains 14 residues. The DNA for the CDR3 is TGTGCCAGCAGCCCCGACAGGGTCCCTCAGCCCCAGCATTTT. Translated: CASSPDRVPQPQHF. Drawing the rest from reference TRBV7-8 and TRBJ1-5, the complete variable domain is GAGVSQSPRYKVAKRGQDVALRCDPISGHVSLFWYQQALGQGPEFLTYFQNEAQLDKSGLPSDRFFAERPEGSVSTLKIQRTQQEDSAVYLCASSPDRVPQPQHFGDGTRLSIL.

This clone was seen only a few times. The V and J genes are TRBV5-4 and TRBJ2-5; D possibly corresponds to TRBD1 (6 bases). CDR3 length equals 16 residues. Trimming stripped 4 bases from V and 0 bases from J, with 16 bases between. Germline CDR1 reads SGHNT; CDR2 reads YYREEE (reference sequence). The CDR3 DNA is TGTGCCAGCAGCCAGAAGGGGGACGGCTACCAAGAGACCCAGTACTTC. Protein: CASSQKGDGYQETQYF.

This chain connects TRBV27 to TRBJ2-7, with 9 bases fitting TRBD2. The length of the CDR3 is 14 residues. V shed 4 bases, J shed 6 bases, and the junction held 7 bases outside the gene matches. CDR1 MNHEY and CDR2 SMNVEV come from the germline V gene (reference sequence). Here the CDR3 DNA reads TGTGCCAGCAGTTATAGCGGGAGTCAGTTCGAGCAGTACTTC. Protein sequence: CASSYSGSQFEQYF.

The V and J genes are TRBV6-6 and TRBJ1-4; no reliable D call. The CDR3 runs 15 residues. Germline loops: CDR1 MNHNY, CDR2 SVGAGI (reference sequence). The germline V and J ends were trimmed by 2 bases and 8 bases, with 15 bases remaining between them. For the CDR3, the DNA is TGTGCCAGCAGTTACCGGGCAGGTCCGCGAGAAAAACTGTTTTTT. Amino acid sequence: CASSYRAGPREKLFF.

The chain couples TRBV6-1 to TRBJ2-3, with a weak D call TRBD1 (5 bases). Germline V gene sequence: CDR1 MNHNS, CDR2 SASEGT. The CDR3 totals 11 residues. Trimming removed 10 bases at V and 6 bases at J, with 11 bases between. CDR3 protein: CATSQGDTQYF. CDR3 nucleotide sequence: TGTGCCACCAGCCAGGGCGATACGCAGTATTTT.

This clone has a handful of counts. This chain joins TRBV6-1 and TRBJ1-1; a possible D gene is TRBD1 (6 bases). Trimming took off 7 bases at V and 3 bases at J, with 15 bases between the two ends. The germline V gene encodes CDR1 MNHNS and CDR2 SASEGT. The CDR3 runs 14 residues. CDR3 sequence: CASIGGGWDTEAFF. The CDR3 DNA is TGTGCCAGCATAGGGGGGGGATGGGACACTGAAGCTTTCTTT.

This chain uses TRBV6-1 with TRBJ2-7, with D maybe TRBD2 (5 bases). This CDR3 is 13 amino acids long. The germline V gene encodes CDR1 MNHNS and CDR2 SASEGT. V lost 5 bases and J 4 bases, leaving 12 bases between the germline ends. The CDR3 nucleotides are TGTGCCAGCAGTCCGACGGGGAAGTACGAGCAGTACTTC. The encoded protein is CASSPTGKYEQYF.

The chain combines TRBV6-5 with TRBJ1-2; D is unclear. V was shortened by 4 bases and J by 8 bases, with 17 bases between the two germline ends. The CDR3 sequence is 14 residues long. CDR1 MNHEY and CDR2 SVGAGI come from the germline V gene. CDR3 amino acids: CASSSTSPARGYTF. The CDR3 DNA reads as TGTGCCAGCAGTTCGACAAGTCCCGCACGGGGCTACACCTTC.

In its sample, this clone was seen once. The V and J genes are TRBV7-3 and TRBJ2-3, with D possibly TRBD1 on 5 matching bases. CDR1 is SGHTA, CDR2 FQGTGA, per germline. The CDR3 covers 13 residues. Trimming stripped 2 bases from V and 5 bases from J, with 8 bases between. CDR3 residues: CASSLGQGDTQYF. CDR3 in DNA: TGTGCCAGCAGCTTAGGGCAGGGAGATACGCAGTATTTT.

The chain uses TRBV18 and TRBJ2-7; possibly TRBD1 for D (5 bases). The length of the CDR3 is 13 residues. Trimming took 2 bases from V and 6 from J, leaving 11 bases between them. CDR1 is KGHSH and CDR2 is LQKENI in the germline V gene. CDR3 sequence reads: CASSPRGQGEQYF. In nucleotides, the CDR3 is TGTGCCAGCTCACCAAGGGGCCAGGGCGAGCAGTACTTC.

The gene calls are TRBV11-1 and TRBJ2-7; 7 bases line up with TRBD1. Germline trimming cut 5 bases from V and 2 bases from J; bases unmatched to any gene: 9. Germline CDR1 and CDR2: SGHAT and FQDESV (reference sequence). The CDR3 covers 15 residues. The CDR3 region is CASSGSLDRTYEQYF. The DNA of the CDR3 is TGTGCCAGCAGCGGATCTCTGGACAGGACCTACGAGCAGTACTTC.